This T cell receptor beta chain was sequenced for a study of T cell repertoires in cytomegalovirus infection. About the research overall: Both CMV infection and a matching HLA type were indicated by public TCR beta signatures.

General observations from the study: Cumulated frequencies of public TCR beta families served to identify carriers of CMV plus the relevant HLA. Dominant in the ex vivo response were TCR beta clonotypes restricted by HLA-C and specific for CMV.

The germline V gene has CDR1 SGHAT and CDR2 FQNNGV. J was trimmed by 5 bases and V by 6 bases; bases with no gene match: 12. This CDR3 contains 15 residues. This clonotype has just a few counts. No antigen is known for it. TCRdb itself ran the reads through MiXCR, one entry per CDR3 protein. Of approximately 270,000 distinct CDR3 sequences in the sample, 20% to 25% were seen once. The rearrangement joins TRBV11-2 to TRBJ2-5; 7 nucleotides align to TRBD2. Sequencing was performed on cultured PBMCs, taken from culture after CMV antigen stimulation. This clonotype was obtained from a human donor in good health (CMV status not recorded). Some clones in this sample may be carry-over from other donors' samples. The CDR3 spells CASSLRGGTGETQYF. The CDR3, as DNA: TGTGCCAGCAGTCTACGCGGGGGAACTGGTGAGACCCAGTACTTC.